This is a list of T cell receptor beta chains from one sample in a study of shared clonotypes between healthy human individuals. The assay was immunoSEQ multiplex PCR, and TCRdb's table has in-frame clones only and misses some. This table has around 1.1 million clones, 77% appearing once. Sequenced sample: memory CD4+ T cells from PBMCs. Receptors originate from a man between 18 and 35 years old in good health. Some clones in this sample may be carry-over from other donors' samples. The CDR3 runs from the conserved cysteine through the conserved F or W. D genes are given only for firm matches. Size is omitted from some rows. Given values are once, few, many or a class for expanded clones.

V	size	J	D	CDR3
TRBV19	NA	TRBJ2-1	NA	CASSIRASLHEQFF
TRBV20-1	once	TRBJ1-2	NA	CSPRGGGYTF
TRBV4-1	NA	TRBJ2-3	NA	CASSQVGRRGADTQYF
TRBV7-8	once	TRBJ2-7	TRBD2	CASSSLGSGTYEQYF
TRBV18	NA	TRBJ2-5	TRBD1	CASSLTGGSQETQYF
TRBV4-1	NA	TRBJ2-5	NA	CASSQDDRLGNQETQYF
TRBV6-4	NA	TRBJ2-7	TRBD1	CASSSRDRSYEQYF
TRBV11-2	NA	TRBJ2-7	NA	CASSLGDSSTYEQYF
TRBV5-6	NA	TRBJ2-3	TRBD2	CASSLALAGGSDTQYF
TRBV5-1	few	TRBJ1-4	NA	CASSRDSTNEKLFF
TRBV11-1	NA	TRBJ1-4	NA	CASSQGIHASNEKLFF
TRBV28	once	TRBJ2-7	NA	CASSFVGPGYF
TRBV5-1	once	TRBJ1-3	NA	CASRDQGGNTIYF
TRBV5-1	NA	TRBJ2-5	NA	CASSLGQSEGTQYF
TRBV10-3	NA	TRBJ1-1	NA	CAISYGNTEAFF
TRBV4-1	NA	TRBJ1-1	NA	CASSQDRSTEAFF
TRBV7-8	once	TRBJ1-2	TRBD1	CASTQGAGALFYGYTF
TRBV6-1	NA	TRBJ2-1	TRBD1	CASSENRDRMYNEQFF
TRBV18	NA	TRBJ2-1	TRBD2	CASSPMSSGSVGNEQFF
TRBV5-1	NA	TRBJ2-5	NA	CASSLGGPLTETQYF
TRBV11-1	NA	TRBJ2-1	TRBD1	CASSADRGSLYNEQFF
TRBV6-5	NA	TRBJ2-7	NA	CASRRGQGYEQYF